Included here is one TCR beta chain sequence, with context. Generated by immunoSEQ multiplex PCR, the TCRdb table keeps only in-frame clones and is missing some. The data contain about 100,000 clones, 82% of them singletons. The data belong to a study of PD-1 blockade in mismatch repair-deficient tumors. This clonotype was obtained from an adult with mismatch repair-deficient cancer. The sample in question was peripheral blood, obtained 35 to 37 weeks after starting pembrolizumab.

This CDR3 is CASTVAGGYEQYF. The DNA for the CDR3 is TGTGCCAGCACCGTAGCGGGAGGCTACGAGCAGTACTTC. The J gene is TRBJ2-7, the V gene TRBV27; 10 positions agree with TRBD2. The CDR3 is 13 amino acids. From germline, CDR1 is MNHEY and CDR2 SMNVEV (reference sequence). With V trimmed by 7 bases and J by 3 bases, 3 bases remained unmatched.